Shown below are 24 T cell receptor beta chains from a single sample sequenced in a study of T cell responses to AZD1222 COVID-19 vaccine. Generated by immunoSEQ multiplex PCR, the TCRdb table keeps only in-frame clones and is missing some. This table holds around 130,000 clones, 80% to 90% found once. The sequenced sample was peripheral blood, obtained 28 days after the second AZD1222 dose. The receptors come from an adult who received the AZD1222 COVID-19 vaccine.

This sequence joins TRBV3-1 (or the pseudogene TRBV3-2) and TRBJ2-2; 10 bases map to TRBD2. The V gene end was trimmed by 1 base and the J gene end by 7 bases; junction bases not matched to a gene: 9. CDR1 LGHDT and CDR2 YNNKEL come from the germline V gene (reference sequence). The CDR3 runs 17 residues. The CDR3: CASSQGASGGAIGELFF. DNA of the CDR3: TGTGCCAGCAGCCAAGGAGCCAGCGGGGGGGCAATCGGGGAGCTGTTTTTT.

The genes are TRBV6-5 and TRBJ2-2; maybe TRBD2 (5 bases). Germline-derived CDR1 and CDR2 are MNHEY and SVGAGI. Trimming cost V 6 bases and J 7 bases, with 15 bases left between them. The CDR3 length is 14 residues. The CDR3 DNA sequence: TGTGCCAGCAGCCTAGGACTCAAGATCGGGGAGCTGTTTTTT. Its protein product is CASSLGLKIGELFF.

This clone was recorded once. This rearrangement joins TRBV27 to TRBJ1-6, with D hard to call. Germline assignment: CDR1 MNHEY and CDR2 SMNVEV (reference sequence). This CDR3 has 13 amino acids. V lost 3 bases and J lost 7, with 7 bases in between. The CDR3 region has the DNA TGTGCCAGCAGTTTCGACGGCAATTCACCCCTCCACTTT. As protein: CASSFDGNSPLHF.

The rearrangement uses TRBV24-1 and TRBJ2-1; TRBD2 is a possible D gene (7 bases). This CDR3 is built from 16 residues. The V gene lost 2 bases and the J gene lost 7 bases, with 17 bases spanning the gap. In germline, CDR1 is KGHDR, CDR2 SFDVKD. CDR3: CATSDSARGAWNEQFF. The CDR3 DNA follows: TGTGCCACCAGTGATTCCGCCCGGGGGGCGTGGAATGAGCAGTTCTTC.

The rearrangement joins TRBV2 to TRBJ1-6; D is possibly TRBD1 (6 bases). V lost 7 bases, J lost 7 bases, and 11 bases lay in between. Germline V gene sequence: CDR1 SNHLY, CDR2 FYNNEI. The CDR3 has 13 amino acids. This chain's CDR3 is CASITDSNSPLHF. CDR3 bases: TGTGCCAGCATAACGGACAGCAATTCACCCCTCCACTTT.

This CDR3 reads CASSPHRGLRETQYF. CDR3 DNA sequence: TGTGCCAGCAGTCCTCACAGGGGGCTGCGAGAGACCCAGTACTTC. The genes are TRBV6-6 and TRBJ2-5; TRBD1 matches at 9 bases. The J segment lost 4 bases and the V segment lost 5 bases, leaving 8 bases of the junction unmatched. The CDR3 length is 15 residues. Germline V gene data show CDR1 as MNHNY and CDR2 as SVGAGI (reference sequence).

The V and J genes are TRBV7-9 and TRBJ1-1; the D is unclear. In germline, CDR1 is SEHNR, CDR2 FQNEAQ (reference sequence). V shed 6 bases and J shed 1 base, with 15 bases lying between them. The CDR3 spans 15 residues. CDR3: CASSSLVGGNTEAFF. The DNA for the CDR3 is TGTGCCAGCAGTAGCCTTGTAGGAGGGAACACTGAAGCTTTCTTT.

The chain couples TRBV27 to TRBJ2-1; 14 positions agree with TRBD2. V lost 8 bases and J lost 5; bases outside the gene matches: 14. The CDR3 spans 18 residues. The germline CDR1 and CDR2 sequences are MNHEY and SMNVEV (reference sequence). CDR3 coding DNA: TGTGCCAGCCTTCCGACTAGCGGGGGGGCTAGGCGCCACAATGAGCAGTTCTTC. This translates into CASLPTSGGARRHNEQFF.

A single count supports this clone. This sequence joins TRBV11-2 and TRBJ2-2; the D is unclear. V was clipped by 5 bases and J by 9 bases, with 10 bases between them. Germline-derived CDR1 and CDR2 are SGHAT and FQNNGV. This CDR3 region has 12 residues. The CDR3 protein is CASSPGSRELFF. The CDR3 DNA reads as TGTGCCAGCAGCCCCGGTTCCAGGGAGCTGTTTTTT. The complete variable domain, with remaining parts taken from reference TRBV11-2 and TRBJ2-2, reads EAGVAQSPRYKIIEKRQSVAFWCNPISGHATLYWYQQILGQGPKLLIQFQNNGVVDDSQLPKDRFSAERLKGVDSTLKIQPAKLEDSAVYLCASSPGSRELFFGEGSRLTVL.

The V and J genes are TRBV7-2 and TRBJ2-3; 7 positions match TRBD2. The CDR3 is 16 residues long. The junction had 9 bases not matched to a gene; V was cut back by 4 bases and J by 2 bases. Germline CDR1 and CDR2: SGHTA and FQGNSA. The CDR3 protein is CASSWDLRGNTDTQYF. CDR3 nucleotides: TGTGCCAGCAGCTGGGACTTGCGGGGGAACACAGATACGCAGTATTTT.

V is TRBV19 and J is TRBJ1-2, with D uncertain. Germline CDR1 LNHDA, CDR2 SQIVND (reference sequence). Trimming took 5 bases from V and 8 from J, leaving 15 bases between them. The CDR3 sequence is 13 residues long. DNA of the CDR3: TGTGCCAGTAGTGACGTGGGGTCGAGAGGCTACACCTTC. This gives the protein CASSDVGSRGYTF.

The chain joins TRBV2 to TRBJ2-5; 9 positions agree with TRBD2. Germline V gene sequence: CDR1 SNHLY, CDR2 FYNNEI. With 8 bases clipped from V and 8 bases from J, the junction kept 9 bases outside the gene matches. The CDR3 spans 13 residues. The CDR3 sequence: CASLAGARGTQYF. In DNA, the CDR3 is TGTGCCAGCTTAGCGGGGGCGAGGGGAACCCAGTACTTC.

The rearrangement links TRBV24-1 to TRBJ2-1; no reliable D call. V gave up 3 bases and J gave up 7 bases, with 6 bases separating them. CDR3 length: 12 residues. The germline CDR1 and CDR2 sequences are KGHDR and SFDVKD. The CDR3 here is CATSDKGNEQFF. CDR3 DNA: TGTGCCACCAGTGATAAAGGGAATGAGCAGTTCTTC.

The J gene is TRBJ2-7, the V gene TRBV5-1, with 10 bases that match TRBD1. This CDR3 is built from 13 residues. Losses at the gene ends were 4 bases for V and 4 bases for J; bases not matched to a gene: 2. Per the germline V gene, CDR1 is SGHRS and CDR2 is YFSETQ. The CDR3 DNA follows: TGCGCCAGCAGCGACAGGGGGCTGTACGAGCAGTACTTC. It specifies CASSDRGLYEQYF.

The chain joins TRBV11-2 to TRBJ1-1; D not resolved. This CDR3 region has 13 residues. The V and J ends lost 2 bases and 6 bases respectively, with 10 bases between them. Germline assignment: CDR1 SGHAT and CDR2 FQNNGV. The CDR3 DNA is TGTGCCAGCAGCTTATGGGTGGACTCTGAAGCTTTCTTT. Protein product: CASSLWVDSEAFF.

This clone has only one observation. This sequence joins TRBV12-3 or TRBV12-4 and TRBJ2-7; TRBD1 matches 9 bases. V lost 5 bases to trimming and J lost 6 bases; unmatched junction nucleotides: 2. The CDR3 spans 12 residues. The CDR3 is CASSLTGGEQYF. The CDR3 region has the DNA TGTGCCAGCAGTCTGACAGGGGGCGAGCAGTACTTC.

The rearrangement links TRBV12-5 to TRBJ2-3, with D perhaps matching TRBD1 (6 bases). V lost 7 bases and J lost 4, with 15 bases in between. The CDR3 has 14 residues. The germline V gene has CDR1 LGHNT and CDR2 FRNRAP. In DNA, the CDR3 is TGTGCTAGTGACCTTAACAGGGTAGCAGATACGCAGTATTTT. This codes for CASDLNRVADTQYF.

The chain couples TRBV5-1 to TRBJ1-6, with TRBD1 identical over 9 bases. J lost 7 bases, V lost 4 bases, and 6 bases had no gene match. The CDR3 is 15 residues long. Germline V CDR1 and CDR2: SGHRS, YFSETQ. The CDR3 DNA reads TGCGCCAGCAGCGCCGGACAGGGGAAAAATTCACCCCTCCACTTT. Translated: CASSAGQGKNSPLHF.

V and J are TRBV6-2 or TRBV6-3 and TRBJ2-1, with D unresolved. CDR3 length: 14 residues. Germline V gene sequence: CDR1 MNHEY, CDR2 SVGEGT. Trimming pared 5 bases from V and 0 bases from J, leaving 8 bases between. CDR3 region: CASSLVASYNEQFF. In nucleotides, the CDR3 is TGTGCCAGCAGTCTCGTAGCCTCCTACAATGAGCAGTTCTTC.

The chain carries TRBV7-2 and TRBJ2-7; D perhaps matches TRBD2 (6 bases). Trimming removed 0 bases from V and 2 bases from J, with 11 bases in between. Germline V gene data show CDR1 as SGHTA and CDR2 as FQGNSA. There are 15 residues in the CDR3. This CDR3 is CASSLASGEAYEQYF. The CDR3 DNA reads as TGTGCCAGCAGCTTAGCGTCTGGGGAGGCCTACGAGCAGTACTTC.

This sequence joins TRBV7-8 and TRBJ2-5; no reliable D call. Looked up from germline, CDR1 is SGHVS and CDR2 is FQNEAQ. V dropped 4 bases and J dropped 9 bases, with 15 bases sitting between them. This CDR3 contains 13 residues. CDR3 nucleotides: TGTGCCAGCAGCTCGAGTGCAGAAACGGCCCAGTACTTC. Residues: CASSSSAETAQYF.

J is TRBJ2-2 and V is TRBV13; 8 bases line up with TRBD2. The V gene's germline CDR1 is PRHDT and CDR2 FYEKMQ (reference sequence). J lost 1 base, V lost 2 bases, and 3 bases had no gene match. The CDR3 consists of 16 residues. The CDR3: CASSLSAGGNTGELFF. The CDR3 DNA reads TGTGCCAGCAGCTTATCTGCGGGGGGGAACACCGGGGAGCTGTTTTTT.

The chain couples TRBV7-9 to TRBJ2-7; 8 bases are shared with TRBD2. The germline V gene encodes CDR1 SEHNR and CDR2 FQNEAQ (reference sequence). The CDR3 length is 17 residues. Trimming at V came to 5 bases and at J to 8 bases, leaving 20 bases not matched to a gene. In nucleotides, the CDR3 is TGTGCCAGCAGCCCCCGGGGGGGCGGGGGGACCTATGTAAAGCAGTACTTC. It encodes CASSPRGGGGTYVKQYF.

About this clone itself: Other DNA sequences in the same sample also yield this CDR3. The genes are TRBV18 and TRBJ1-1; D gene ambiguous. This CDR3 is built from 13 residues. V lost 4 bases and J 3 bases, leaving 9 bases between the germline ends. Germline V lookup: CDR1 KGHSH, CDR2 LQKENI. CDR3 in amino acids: CASSQGLDTEAFF. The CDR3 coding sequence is TGTGCCAGCTCACAGGGTTTGGACACTGAAGCTTTCTTT.